The following is a T cell receptor (beta chain) sequence with its context. The antigen remains unidentified. Assay used: immunoSEQ multiplex PCR; TCRdb lists only in-frame clones, some missing. The sample records 1.6 million or so clones, about 98.5% being singletons. The data were taken from a study of shared clonotypes between healthy human individuals. V was trimmed by 1 base and J by 4 bases, leaving 14 bases between them. The CDR3 runs to 15 residues. From germline, CDR1 is KGHSH and CDR2 LQKENI. Study-level results: In four donors, about 5% of naive CD4 clonotypes appeared in common. The four-donor shared clonotypes exceeded non-shared clonotypes in generation probability, with non-shared ones scoring lower.

The sample comprised naive CD4+ T cells sorted from blood. Subset specified: CD45RA+ positively selected. V usage is TRBV18 and J usage is TRBJ2-7; D gene unclear. The sequence derives from a man under 40 in good health. The CDR3 region is CASSPRGGILYEQYF. CDR3 in DNA: TGTGCCAGCTCACCACGGGGTGGGATCCTTTACGAGCAGTACTTC. Full variable domain (missing parts from reference TRBV18 and TRBJ2-7): NAGVMQNPRHLVRRRGQEARLRCSPMKGHSHVYWYRQLPEEGLKFMVYLQKENIIDESGMPKERFSAEFPKEGPSILRIQQVVRGDSAAYFCASSPRGGILYEQYFGPGTRLTVT.